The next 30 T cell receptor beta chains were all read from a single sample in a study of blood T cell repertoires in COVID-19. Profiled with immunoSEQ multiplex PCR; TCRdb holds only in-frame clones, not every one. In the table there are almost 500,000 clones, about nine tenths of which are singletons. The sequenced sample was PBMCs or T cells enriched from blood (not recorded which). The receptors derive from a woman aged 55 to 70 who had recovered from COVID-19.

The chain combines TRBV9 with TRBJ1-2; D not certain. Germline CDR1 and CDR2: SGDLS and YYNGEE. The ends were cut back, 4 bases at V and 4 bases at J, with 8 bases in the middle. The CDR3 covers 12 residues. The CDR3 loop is CASSPPGYGYTF. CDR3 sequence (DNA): TGTGCCAGCAGCCCCCCAGGCTATGGCTACACCTTC.

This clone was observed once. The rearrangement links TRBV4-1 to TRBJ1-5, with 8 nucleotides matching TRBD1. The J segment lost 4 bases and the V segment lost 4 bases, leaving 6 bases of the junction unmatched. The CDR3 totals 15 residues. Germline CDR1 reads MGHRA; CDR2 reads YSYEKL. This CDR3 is CASSPGQGWNQPQHF. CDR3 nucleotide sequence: TGCGCCAGCAGCCCAGGACAGGGATGGAATCAGCCCCAGCATTTT.

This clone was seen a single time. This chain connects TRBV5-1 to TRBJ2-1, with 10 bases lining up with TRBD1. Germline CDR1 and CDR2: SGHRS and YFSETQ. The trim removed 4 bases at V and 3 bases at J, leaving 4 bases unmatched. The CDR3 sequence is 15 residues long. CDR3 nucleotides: TGCGCCAGCAGCCCTGGGACAGGGGTCTACAATGAGCAGTTCTTC. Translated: CASSPGTGVYNEQFF.

CDR3 nucleotides: TGTGCCACCAGCAGATGGACAGACATGAACACTGAAGCTTTCTTT. Its protein is CATSRWTDMNTEAFF. The chain uses TRBV15 and TRBJ1-1; tentative D call: TRBD1 (6 bases). In germline, CDR1 is LNHNV, CDR2 YYDKDF (reference sequence). The V end lost 2 bases, the J end lost 0 bases, and 10 bases lay between the germline ends. The CDR3 spans 15 residues.

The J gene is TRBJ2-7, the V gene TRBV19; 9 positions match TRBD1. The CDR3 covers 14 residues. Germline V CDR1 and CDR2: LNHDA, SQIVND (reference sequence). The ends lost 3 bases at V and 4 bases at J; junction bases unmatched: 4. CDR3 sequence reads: CASSMGTGFYEQYF. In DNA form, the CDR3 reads TGTGCCAGTAGTATGGGGACAGGGTTTTACGAGCAGTACTTC.

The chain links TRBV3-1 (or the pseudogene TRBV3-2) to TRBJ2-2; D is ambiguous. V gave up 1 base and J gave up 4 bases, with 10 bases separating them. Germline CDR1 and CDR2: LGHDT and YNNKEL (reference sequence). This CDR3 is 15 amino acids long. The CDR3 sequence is CASSQGLGVTGELFF. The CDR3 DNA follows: TGTGCCAGCAGCCAAGGGCTAGGTGTCACCGGGGAGCTGTTTTTT.

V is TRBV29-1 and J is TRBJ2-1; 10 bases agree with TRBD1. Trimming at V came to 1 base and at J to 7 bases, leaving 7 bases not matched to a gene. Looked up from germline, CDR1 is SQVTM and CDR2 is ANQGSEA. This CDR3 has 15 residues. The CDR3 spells CSVEVGTGALNEQFF. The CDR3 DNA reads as TGCAGCGTTGAAGTAGGGACAGGGGCCCTTAATGAGCAGTTCTTC.

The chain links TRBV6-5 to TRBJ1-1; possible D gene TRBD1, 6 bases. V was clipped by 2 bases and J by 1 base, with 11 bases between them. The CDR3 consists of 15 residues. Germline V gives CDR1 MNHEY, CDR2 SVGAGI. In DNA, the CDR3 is TGTGCCAGCAGTTACAGGGCAGGGGAGAACACTGAAGCTTTCTTT. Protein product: CASSYRAGENTEAFF.

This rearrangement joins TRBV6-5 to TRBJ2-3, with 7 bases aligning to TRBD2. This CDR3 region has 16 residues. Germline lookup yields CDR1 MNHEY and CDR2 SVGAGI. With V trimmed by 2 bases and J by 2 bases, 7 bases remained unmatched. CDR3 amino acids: CASSYLTSGDTDTQYF. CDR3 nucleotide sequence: TGTGCCAGCAGTTACCTTACGAGCGGGGACACAGATACGCAGTATTTT.

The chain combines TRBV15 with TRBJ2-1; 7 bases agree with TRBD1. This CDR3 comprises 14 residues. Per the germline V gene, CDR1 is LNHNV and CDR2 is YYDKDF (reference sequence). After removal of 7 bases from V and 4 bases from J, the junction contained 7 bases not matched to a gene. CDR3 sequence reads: CATTPRTGYNEQFF. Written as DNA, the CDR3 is TGTGCCACCACCCCAAGGACAGGTTACAATGAGCAGTTCTTC.

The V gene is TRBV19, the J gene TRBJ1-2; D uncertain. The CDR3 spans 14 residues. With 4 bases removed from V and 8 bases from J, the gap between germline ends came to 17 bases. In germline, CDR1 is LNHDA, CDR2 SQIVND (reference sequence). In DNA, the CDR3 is TGTGCCAGTAGTACGGCTCAGACCCTCGGGGGCTACACCTTC. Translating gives CASSTAQTLGGYTF.

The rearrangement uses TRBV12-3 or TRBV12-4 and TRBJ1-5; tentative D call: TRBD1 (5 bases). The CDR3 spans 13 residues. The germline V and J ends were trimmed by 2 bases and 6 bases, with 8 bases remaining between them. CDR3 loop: CASSLRGTQPQHF. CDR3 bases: TGTGCCAGCAGTTTAAGGGGAACTCAGCCCCAGCATTTT.

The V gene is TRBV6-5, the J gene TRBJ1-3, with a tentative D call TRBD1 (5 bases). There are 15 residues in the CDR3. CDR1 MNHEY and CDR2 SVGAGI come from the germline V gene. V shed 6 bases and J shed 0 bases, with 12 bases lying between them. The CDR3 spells CASRPAQDSGNTIYF. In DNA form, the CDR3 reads TGTGCCAGCAGACCAGCACAGGACTCTGGAAACACCATATATTTT.

The CDR3: CASMRSNEQFF. CDR3 nucleotide sequence: TGCGCCAGCATGCGGAGCAATGAGCAGTTCTTC. The chain employs TRBV5-1 and TRBJ2-1; D is unresolved. The CDR3 runs 11 residues. From germline, CDR1 is SGHRS and CDR2 YFSETQ. Trimming left V 6 bases short and J 6 bases short, with 7 bases between.

The CDR3 protein is CASRPGGAGTDTQYF. CDR3 bases: TGTGCCAGCAGGCCCGGGGGGGCGGGCACAGATACGCAGTATTTT. The chain uses TRBV6-4 and TRBJ2-3; 8 nucleotides match TRBD2. The CDR3 runs 15 residues. The ends lost 6 bases at V and 1 base at J; junction bases unmatched: 6. Per germline, CDR1 MRHNA and CDR2 SNTAGT.

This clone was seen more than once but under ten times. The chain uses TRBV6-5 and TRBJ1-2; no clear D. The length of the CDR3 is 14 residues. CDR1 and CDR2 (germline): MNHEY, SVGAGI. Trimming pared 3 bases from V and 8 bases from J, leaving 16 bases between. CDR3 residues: CASSYGGLRRGYTF. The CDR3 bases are TGTGCCAGCAGTTATGGAGGGTTGCGACGAGGCTACACCTTC.

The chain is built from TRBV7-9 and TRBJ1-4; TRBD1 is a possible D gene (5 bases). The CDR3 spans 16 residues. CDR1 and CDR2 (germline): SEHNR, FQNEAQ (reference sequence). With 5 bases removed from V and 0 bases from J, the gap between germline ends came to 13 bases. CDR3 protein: CASSKLKGTTNEKLFF. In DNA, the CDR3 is TGTGCCAGCAGCAAACTTAAGGGGACAACTAATGAAAAACTGTTTTTT.

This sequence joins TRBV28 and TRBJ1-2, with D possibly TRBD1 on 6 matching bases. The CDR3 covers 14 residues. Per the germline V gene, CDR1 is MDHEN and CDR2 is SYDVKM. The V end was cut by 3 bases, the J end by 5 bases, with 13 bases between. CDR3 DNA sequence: TGTGCCAGCAGTTTTTTGGGGGGGGCTTATGGCTACACCTTC. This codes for CASSFLGGAYGYTF.

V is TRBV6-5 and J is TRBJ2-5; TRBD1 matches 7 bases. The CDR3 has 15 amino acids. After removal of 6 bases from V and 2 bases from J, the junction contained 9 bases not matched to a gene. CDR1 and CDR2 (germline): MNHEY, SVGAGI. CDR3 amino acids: CASRLQWDRQETQYF. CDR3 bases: TGTGCCAGCAGACTACAATGGGACAGACAAGAGACCCAGTACTTC.

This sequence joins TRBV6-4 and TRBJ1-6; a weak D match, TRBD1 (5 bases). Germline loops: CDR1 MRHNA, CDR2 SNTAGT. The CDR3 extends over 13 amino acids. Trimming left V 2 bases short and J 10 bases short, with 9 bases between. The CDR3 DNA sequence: TGTGCCAGCAGTGACCAGGGAGGGTCACCCCTCCACTTT. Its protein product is CASSDQGGSPLHF.

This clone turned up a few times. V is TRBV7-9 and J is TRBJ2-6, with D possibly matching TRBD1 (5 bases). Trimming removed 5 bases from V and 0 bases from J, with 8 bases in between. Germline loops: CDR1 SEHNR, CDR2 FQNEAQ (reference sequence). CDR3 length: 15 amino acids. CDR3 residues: CASSPGHSGANVLTF. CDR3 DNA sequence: TGTGCCAGCAGCCCCGGACACTCTGGGGCCAACGTCCTGACTTTC.

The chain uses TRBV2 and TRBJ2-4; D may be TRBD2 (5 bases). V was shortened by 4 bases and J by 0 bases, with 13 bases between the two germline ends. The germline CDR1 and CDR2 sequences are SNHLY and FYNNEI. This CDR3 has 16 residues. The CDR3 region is CASSARAVLAKNIQYF. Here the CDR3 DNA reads TGTGCCAGCAGTGCGAGGGCAGTACTAGCCAAAAACATTCAGTACTTC.

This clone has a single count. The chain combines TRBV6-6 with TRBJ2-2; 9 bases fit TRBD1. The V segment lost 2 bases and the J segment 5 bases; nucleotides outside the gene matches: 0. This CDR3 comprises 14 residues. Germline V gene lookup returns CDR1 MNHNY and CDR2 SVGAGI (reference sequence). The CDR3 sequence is CASSYDRGTGELFF. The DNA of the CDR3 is TGTGCCAGCAGTTACGACAGGGGGACCGGGGAGCTGTTTTTT.

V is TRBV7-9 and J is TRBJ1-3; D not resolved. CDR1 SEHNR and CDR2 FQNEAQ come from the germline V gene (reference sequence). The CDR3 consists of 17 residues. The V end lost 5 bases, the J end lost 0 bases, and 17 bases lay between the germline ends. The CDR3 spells CASSPISLQSSGNTIYF. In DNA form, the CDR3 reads TGTGCCAGCAGCCCAATCTCATTACAGAGCTCTGGAAACACCATATATTTT.

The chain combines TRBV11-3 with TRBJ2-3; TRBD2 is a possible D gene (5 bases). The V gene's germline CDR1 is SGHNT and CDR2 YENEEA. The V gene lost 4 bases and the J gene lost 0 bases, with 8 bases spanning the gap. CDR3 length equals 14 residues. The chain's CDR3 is CASSSGRSTDTQYF. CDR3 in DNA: TGTGCCAGCAGCTCTGGGAGAAGCACAGATACGCAGTATTTT.

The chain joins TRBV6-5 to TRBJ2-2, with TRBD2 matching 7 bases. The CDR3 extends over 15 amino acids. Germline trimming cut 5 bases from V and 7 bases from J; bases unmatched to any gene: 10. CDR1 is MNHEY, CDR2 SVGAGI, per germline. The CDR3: CASSRPGTTIGELFF. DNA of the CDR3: TGTGCCAGCAGTAGACCCGGGACTACGATCGGGGAGCTGTTTTTT.

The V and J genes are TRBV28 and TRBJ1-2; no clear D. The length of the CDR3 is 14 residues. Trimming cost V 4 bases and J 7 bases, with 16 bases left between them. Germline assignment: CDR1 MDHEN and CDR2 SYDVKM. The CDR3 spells CASSWRPAAGGYTF. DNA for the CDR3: TGTGCCAGCAGTTGGCGACCCGCTGCGGGTGGCTACACCTTC.

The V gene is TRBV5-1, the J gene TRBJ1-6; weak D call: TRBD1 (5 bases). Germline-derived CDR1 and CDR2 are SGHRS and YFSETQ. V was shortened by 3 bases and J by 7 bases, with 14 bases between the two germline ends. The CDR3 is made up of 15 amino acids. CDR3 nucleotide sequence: TGCGCCAGCAGCTCCCCAGGGCAGGACAATTCACCCCTCCACTTT. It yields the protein CASSSPGQDNSPLHF.

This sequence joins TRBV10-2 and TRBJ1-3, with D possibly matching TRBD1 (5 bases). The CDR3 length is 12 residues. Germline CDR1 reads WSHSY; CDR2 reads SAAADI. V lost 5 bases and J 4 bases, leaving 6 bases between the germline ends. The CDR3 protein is CASSSGGNTIYF. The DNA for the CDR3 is TGCGCCAGCAGTTCAGGGGGAAACACCATATATTTT.

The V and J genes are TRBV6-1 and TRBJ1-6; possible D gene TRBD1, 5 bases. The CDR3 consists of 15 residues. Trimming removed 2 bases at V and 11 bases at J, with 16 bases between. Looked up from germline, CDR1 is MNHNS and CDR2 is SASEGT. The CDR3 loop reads CASSEHGSAGPPLHF. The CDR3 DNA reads TGTGCCAGCAGTGAACATGGATCGGCAGGGCCACCCCTCCACTTT.